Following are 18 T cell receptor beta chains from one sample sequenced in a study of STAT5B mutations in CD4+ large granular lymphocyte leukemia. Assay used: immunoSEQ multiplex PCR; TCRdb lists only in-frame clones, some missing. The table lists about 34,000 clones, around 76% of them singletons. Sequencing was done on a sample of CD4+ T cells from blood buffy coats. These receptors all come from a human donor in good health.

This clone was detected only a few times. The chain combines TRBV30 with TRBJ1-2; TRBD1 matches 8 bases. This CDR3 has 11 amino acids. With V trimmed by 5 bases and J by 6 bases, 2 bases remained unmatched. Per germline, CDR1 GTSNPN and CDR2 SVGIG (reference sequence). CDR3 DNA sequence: TGTGCCTGGGGGACAGGTCATGGCTACACCTTC. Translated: CAWGTGHGYTF.

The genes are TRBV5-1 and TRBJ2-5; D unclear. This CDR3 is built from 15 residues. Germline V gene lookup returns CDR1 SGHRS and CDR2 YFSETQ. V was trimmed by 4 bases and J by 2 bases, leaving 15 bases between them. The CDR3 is CASSPGPLPQETQYF. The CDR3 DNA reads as TGCGCCAGCAGCCCTGGACCCCTACCTCAAGAGACCCAGTACTTC.

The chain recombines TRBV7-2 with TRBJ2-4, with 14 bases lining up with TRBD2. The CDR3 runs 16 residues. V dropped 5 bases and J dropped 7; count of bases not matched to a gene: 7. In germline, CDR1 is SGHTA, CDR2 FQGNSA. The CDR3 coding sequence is TGTGCCAGCAGCCCGACTAGCGGGGGGGCGGGGAACATTCAGTACTTC. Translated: CASSPTSGGAGNIQYF.

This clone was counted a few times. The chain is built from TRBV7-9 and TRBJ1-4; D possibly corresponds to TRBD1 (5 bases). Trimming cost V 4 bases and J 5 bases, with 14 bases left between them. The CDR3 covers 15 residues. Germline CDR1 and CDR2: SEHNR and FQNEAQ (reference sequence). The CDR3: CASSSTGTANEKLFF. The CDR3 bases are TGTGCCAGCAGCTCCACCGGGACGGCAAATGAAAAACTGTTTTTT.

CDR3 coding DNA: TGTGCCATCAGGGAACAGGGCGGCCCTGGAAACACCATATATTTT. This codes for CAIREQGGPGNTIYF. The chain joins TRBV10-3 to TRBJ1-3; possibly TRBD1 for D (6 bases). The germline V gene encodes CDR1 ENHRY and CDR2 SYGVKD. CDR3 length equals 15 residues. Trimming pared 6 bases from V and 2 bases from J, leaving 14 bases between.

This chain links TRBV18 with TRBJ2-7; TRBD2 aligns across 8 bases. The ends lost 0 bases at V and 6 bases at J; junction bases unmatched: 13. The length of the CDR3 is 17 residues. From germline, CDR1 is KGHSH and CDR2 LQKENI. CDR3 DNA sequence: TGTGCCAGCTCACCACCGCGGGGGGAATCAATACGGGGCGAGCAGTACTTC. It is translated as CASSPPRGESIRGEQYF.

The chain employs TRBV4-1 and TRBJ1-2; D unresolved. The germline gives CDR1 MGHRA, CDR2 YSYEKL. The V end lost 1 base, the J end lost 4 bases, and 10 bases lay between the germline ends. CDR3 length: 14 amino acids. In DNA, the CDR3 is TGCGCCAGCAGCCAAGTTTCACTTAGCTATGGCTACACCTTC. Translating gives CASSQVSLSYGYTF.

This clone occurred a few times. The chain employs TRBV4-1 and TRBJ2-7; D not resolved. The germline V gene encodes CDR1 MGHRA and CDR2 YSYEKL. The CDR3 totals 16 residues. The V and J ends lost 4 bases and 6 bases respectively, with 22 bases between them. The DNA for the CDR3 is TGCGCCAGCAGCCCAACCGGAGACGGTCTAGGCGCCGAGCAGTACTTC. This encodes CASSPTGDGLGAEQYF.

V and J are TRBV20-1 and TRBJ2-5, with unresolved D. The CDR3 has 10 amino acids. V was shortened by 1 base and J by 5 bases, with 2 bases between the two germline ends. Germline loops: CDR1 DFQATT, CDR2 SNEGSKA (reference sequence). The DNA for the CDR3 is TGCAGTGCTAGAGTTGAGACCCAGTACTTC. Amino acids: CSARVETQYF.

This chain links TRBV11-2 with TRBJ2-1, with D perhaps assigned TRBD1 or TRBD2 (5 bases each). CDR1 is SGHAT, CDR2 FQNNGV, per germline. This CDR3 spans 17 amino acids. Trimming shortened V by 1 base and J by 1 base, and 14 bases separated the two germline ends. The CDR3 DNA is TGTGCCAGCAGCTTAGGGGTCCACGGGACGTCCTACAATGAGCAGTTCTTC. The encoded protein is CASSLGVHGTSYNEQFF.

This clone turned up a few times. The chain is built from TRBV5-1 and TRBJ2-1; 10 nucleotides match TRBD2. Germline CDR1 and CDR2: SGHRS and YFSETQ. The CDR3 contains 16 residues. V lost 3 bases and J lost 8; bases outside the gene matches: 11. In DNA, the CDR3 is TGCGCCAGCAGCTGGAGATCTAGCGGGAGTATCGATGAGCAGTTCTTC. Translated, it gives CASSWRSSGSIDEQFF. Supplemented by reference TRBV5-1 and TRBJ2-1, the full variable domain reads KAGVTQTPRYLIKTRGQQVTLSCSPISGHRSVSWYQQTPGQGLQFLFEYFSETQRNKGNFPGRFSGRQFSNSRSEMNVSTLELGDSALYLCASSWRSSGSIDEQFFGPGTRLTVL.

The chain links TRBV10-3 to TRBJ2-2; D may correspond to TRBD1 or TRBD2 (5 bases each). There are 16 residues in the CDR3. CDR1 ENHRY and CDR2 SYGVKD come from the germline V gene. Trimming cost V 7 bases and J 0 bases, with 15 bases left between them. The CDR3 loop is CAIKGAGTTNTGELFF. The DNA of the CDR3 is TGTGCCATCAAGGGCGCCGGGACCACGAACACCGGGGAGCTGTTTTTT.

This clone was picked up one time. CDR3 protein: CASSVSGGGNEQFF. The CDR3 DNA is TGTGCCAGCAGCGTTAGCGGGGGGGGCAATGAGCAGTTCTTC. The gene calls are TRBV7-8 and TRBJ2-1; 11 nucleotides align to TRBD2. The J segment lost 6 bases and the V segment lost 5 bases, leaving 3 bases of the junction unmatched. Germline CDR1 SGHVS, CDR2 FQNEAQ. The CDR3 runs 14 residues.

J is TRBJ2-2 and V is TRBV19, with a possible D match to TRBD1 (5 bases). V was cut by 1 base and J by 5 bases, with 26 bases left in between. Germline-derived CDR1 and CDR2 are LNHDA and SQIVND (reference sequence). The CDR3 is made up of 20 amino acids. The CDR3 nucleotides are TGTGCCAGTAGTATAGGGGGCCGGTTCGGGTCCCGAAAGGGGACCGGGGAGCTGTTTTTT. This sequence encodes CASSIGGRFGSRKGTGELFF.

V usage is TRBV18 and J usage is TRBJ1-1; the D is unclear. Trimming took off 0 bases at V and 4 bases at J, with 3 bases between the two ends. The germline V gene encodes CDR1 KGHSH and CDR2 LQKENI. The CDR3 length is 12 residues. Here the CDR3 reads CASSPPGTEAFF. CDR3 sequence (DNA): TGTGCCAGCTCACCACCGGGCACTGAAGCTTTCTTT.

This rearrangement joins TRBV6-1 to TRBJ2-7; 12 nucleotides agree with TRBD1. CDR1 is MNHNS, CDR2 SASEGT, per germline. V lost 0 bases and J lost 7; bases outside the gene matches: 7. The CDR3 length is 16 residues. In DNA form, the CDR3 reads TGTGCCAGCAGTGAAGCCATGGGACAGGGGGCGGGGGAGCAGTACTTC. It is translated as CASSEAMGQGAGEQYF.

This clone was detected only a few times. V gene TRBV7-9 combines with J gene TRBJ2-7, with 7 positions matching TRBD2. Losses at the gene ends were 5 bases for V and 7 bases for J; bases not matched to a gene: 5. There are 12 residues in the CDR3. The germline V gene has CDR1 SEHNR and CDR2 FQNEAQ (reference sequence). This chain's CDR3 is CASSPPGREQYF. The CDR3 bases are TGTGCCAGCAGCCCTCCCGGGAGGGAGCAGTACTTC.

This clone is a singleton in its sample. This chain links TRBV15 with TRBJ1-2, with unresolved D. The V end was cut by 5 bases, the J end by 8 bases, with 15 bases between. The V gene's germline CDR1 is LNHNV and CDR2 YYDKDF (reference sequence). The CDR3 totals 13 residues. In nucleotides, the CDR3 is TGTGCCACCAGCCCCCTGGGGTCGGGAGGCTACACCTTC. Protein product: CATSPLGSGGYTF.